Presented here are 22 T cell receptor beta chains from one specimen sequenced in a study of blood T cell repertoires in COVID-19. This table comes from immunoSEQ multiplex PCR, and its TCRdb copy is limited to in-frame clones, with some not included. The sample holds about 340,000 clones, about 86% seen once. The source material was PBMCs or T cells enriched from blood (not recorded which). Every receptor here comes from a middle-aged woman with acute COVID-19.

The chain couples TRBV10-3 to TRBJ1-1; D ambiguous. V shed 4 bases and J shed 0 bases, with 18 bases lying between them. This CDR3 is 17 amino acids long. The germline CDR1 and CDR2 sequences are ENHRY and SYGVKD. The CDR3 protein is CAISAGRTSGMNTEAFF. Here the CDR3 DNA reads TGTGCCATCAGTGCTGGTCGGACTTCTGGCATGAACACTGAAGCTTTCTTT.

The chain recombines TRBV27 with TRBJ1-2; TRBD1 might be the D (5 bases). Deletions cut 5 bases from V and 4 bases from J, with 14 bases between. CDR1 is MNHEY and CDR2 is SMNVEV in the germline V gene (reference sequence). This CDR3 comprises 14 residues. As DNA, the CDR3 is TGTGCCAGCAGTCTAGCGAGGGGTCCCTATGGCTACACCTTC. This translates into CASSLARGPYGYTF.

The chain recombines TRBV13 with TRBJ1-5; D uncertain. The CDR3 length is 16 residues. Germline CDR1 and CDR2: PRHDT and FYEKMQ (reference sequence). The CDR3 DNA reads as TGTGCGCTACCGCCCACCTCGCCCCATAGCAATCAGCCCCAGCATTTT. This sequence encodes CALPPTSPHSNQPQHF.

This clone was picked up one time. V and J are TRBV27 and TRBJ2-3; 7 positions match TRBD1. J was trimmed by 1 base and V by 4 bases; bases with no gene match: 2. This CDR3 is 14 amino acids long. The germline V gene encodes CDR1 MNHEY and CDR2 SMNVEV (reference sequence). In DNA, the CDR3 is TGTGCCAGCAGTTGGACAGGACGCACAGATACGCAGTATTTT. Residues: CASSWTGRTDTQYF.

The chain carries TRBV11-2 and TRBJ1-3; no firm D call. V lost 6 bases to trimming and J lost 1 base, with 16 bases between them. The CDR3 runs to 16 residues. CDR1 is SGHAT and CDR2 is FQNNGV in the germline V gene. In nucleotides, the CDR3 is TGTGCCAGCAGACACTACGTAGCGGGGTCTGGAAACACCATATATTTT. Protein: CASRHYVAGSGNTIYF. Using reference TRBV11-2 and TRBJ1-3 for the parts outside the CDR3, the full variable domain is EAGVAQSPRYKIIEKRQSVAFWCNPISGHATLYWYQQILGQGPKLLIQFQNNGVVDDSQLPKDRFSAERLKGVDSTLKIQPAKLEDSAVYLCASRHYVAGSGNTIYFGEGSWLTVV.

V usage is TRBV5-5 and J usage is TRBJ1-2; 9 nucleotides line up with TRBD1. V lost 2 bases, J lost 3 bases, and 5 bases stayed unmatched. Germline V lookup: CDR1 SGHKS, CDR2 YYEKEE (reference sequence). The CDR3 is made up of 15 amino acids. CDR3 protein: CASSFRDRVYYGYTF. The CDR3 DNA sequence: TGTGCCAGCAGCTTCCGGGACAGGGTGTACTATGGCTACACCTTC.

The chain carries TRBV5-6 and TRBJ1-2; 7 bases are shared with TRBD1. CDR3 length: 13 residues. CDR1 and CDR2 from the germline V gene are SGHDT and YYEEEE. The trim removed 5 bases at V and 5 bases at J, leaving 6 bases unmatched. CDR3 DNA: TGTGCCAGCAGACGGGACAGTAATTATGGCTACACCTTC. Its translation: CASRRDSNYGYTF. Together with reference TRBV5-6 and TRBJ1-2, the CDR3 gives the full variable domain: DAGVTQSPTHLIKTRGQQVTLRCSPKSGHDTVSWYQQALGQGPQFIFQYYEEEERQRGNFPDRFSGHQFPNYSSELNVNALLLGDSALYLCASRRDSNYGYTFGSGTRLTVV.

The chain has TRBV28 and TRBJ2-4; tentative D call: TRBD1 (6 bases). CDR1 MDHEN and CDR2 SYDVKM come from the germline V gene. The CDR3 is 18 amino acids. Trimming removed 3 bases at V and 0 bases at J, with 18 bases between. Here the CDR3 reads CASSFLGTKRLAKNIQYF. CDR3 nucleotide sequence: TGTGCCAGCAGTTTCCTTGGGACAAAGCGTCTAGCCAAAAACATTCAGTACTTC.

This clone showed up just a few times. The chain has TRBV6-2 or TRBV6-3 and TRBJ2-1, with TRBD2 as a possible D gene (6 bases). The CDR3 spans 17 residues. Germline CDR1 reads MNHEY; CDR2 reads SVGEGT. Trimming stripped 2 bases from V and 1 base from J, with 15 bases between. The chain's CDR3 is CASSYRIGGVSYNEQFF. The DNA of the CDR3 is TGTGCCAGCAGTTACCGTATCGGGGGAGTTTCCTACAATGAGCAGTTCTTC.

This chain connects TRBV9 to TRBJ2-2; 7 bases align to TRBD2. Germline loops: CDR1 SGDLS, CDR2 YYNGEE. The CDR3 is 15 amino acids. V shed 2 bases and J 5 bases; nucleotides not matched to a gene: 6. CDR3 bases: TGTGCCAGCAGCGTTGGGGGGGAGGGGACCGGGGAGCTGTTTTTT. Translated, it gives CASSVGGEGTGELFF.

Comments on this clone: At one end, the junction sequence differs from germline, possibly due to a read error. This rearrangement joins TRBV19 to TRBJ2-7; D unclear. This CDR3 has 14 amino acids. CDR1 is LNHDA and CDR2 is SQIVND in the germline V gene (reference sequence). The CDR3 nucleotides are TGTGCCAGCAGTAAAGTGGGCAGCTCCTACGAGCAGTACTTC. Its translation is CASSKVGSSYEQYF.

This chain joins TRBV5-4 and TRBJ2-2, with a possible D match to TRBD2 (5 bases). Trimming pared 4 bases from V and 2 bases from J, leaving 15 bases between. CDR3 length: 16 residues. Germline V CDR1 and CDR2: SGHNT, YYREEE (reference sequence). The chain's CDR3 is CASSQTAGSNTGELFF. Written as DNA, the CDR3 is TGTGCCAGCAGCCAAACCGCGGGCAGCAACACCGGGGAGCTGTTTTTT.

This sequence joins TRBV19 and TRBJ2-1; 7 positions agree with TRBD2. V gave up 4 bases and J gave up 4 bases; unmatched junction bases: 7. Per the germline V gene, CDR1 is LNHDA and CDR2 is SQIVND (reference sequence). CDR3 length: 15 residues. The CDR3 nucleotides read TGTGCCAGTAGTAATGGGGGAGGGCCTTACAATGAGCAGTTCTTC. Translation: CASSNGGGPYNEQFF.

The chain is built from TRBV5-4 and TRBJ1-2; D is unclear. Trimming removed 3 bases at V and 6 bases at J, with 12 bases between. This CDR3 region has 13 residues. The V gene's germline CDR1 is SGHNT and CDR2 YYREEE (reference sequence). The chain's CDR3 is CASSSHNEDGYTF. The CDR3, as DNA: TGTGCCAGCAGCTCGCACAATGAGGATGGCTACACCTTC.

Note on this clone: A read error may be the cause here, since a much bigger clone is one base away. The V and J genes are TRBV28 and TRBJ2-7, with a weak D call TRBD2 (5 bases). This CDR3 spans 15 amino acids. Germline loops: CDR1 MDHEN, CDR2 SYDVKM. CDR3 sequence reads: CASSLHRDNSYGQYF. The CDR3 DNA follows: TGTGCCAGCAGTTTACACCGGGATAACTCCTACGGGCAGTACTTC.

The chain is built from TRBV6-5 and TRBJ2-7; 8 bases line up with TRBD2. J gave up 5 bases and V 6 bases, and 6 bases lay outside the gene matches. Germline CDR1 is MNHEY and CDR2 is SVGAGI. The CDR3 is 13 residues long. In nucleotides, the CDR3 is TGTGCCAGCAGGCCGGGGGGGCTCCACGAGCAGTACTTC. Protein sequence: CASRPGGLHEQYF.

The rearrangement joins TRBV19 to TRBJ1-2; 7 bases fit TRBD1. Germline assignment: CDR1 LNHDA and CDR2 SQIVND (reference sequence). The CDR3 loop spans 13 amino acids. Unmatched junction bases numbered 4, after V lost 5 bases and J lost 4 bases. DNA for the CDR3: TGTGCCAGTAGTTCACAGGGGACCTATGGCTACACCTTC. As protein: CASSSQGTYGYTF.

This chain joins TRBV5-6 and TRBJ2-5; 8 bases line up with TRBD1. Per germline, CDR1 SGHDT and CDR2 YYEEEE. The CDR3 runs to 14 residues. V was clipped by 0 bases and J by 7 bases; unmatched bases: 5. The DNA for the CDR3 is TGTGCCAGCAGCTTGGGACAGGGGCTAGGGACCCAGTACTTC. It translates to CASSLGQGLGTQYF.

This chain links TRBV5-4 with TRBJ1-4; D is possibly TRBD1 (6 bases). V gave up 3 bases and J gave up 7 bases, with 16 bases separating them. The length of the CDR3 is 15 residues. The germline V gene encodes CDR1 SGHNT and CDR2 YYREEE (reference sequence). The DNA for the CDR3 is TGTGCCAGCAGCTCCTACGAGGGGGGGCGTGAAAAACTGTTTTTT. Translating gives CASSSYEGGREKLFF.

The V call is TRBV2, the J call TRBJ2-5; D is ambiguous. The CDR3 runs 13 residues. The germline gives CDR1 SNHLY, CDR2 FYNNEI. V was pared by 4 bases and J by 2 bases, with 8 bases between. DNA of the CDR3: TGTGCCAGCAGTGCTCGGCGGCAAGAGACCCAGTACTTC. It is translated as CASSARRQETQYF. Based on the CDR3 plus reference TRBV2 and TRBJ2-5, the full variable domain is EPEVTQTPSHQVTQMGQEVILRCVPISNHLYFYWYRQILGQKVEFLVSFYNNEISEKSEIFDDQFSVERPDGSNFTLKIRSTKLEDSAMYFCASSARRQETQYFGPGTRLLVL.

CDR3 in amino acids: CASGWGTGQGGETQYF. The CDR3 nucleotides are TGTGCTAGTGGTTGGGGAACGGGACAGGGGGGGGAGACCCAGTACTTC. The chain is built from TRBV12-5 and TRBJ2-5; 11 bases are a match to TRBD1. The CDR3 contains 16 residues. The germline V gene encodes CDR1 LGHNT and CDR2 FRNRAP. J was trimmed by 5 bases and V by 4 bases; bases with no gene match: 9. Full variable domain (missing parts from reference TRBV12-5 and TRBJ2-5): DARVTQTPRHKVTEMGQEVTMRCQPILGHNTVFWYRQTMMQGLELLAYFRNRAPLDDSGMPKDRFSAEMPDATLATLKIQPSEPRDSAVYFCASGWGTGQGGETQYFGPGTRLLVL.

This chain links TRBV5-1 with TRBJ2-7; 8 bases fit TRBD2. Germline V gene sequence: CDR1 SGHRS, CDR2 YFSETQ. Germline trimming cut 2 bases from V and 0 bases from J; bases unmatched to any gene: 25. This CDR3 has 22 residues. This CDR3 reads CASSFLSLVPGEVAGGSYEQYF. Here the CDR3 DNA reads TGCGCCAGCAGCTTTCTTAGTTTGGTACCAGGGGAGGTGGCGGGAGGCTCCTACGAGCAGTACTTC.